These 22 T cell receptor beta chains were sequenced from one sample in a study of cytomegalovirus exposure and HLA in healthy donors. The PCR made use of 60 Vbeta and 13 Jbeta primers. Sequencing was performed with immunoSEQ multiplex PCR; in TCRdb, only in-frame clones are kept and a portion is missing. The sample holds over 70,000 clones, about 84% seen once. Material: PBMCs. These receptors all come from a man aged 18 to 29 in good health and CMV-seronegative.

V and J are TRBV9 and TRBJ2-5; 10 nucleotides agree with TRBD2. The J call may not be correct, given that the DNA end is closer to TRBJ2-7. This CDR3 has 15 amino acids. Germline V CDR1 and CDR2: SGDLS, YYNGEE. The CDR3 sequence: CASSPRSGGVYEQYF. CDR3 DNA sequence: TGTGCCAGCAGCCCCCGAAGCGGGGGGGTCTACGAGCAGTACTTC.

The rearrangement links TRBV6-5 to TRBJ2-7; D might be TRBD2 (7 bases). This CDR3 region has 15 residues. Germline CDR1 reads MNHEY; CDR2 reads SVGAGI. V was trimmed by 0 bases and J by 4 bases, leaving 13 bases between them. This chain's CDR3 is CASSYSPGGQYEQYF. CDR3 DNA: TGTGCCAGCAGTTACTCTCCGGGGGGCCAGTACGAGCAGTACTTC.

As DNA, the CDR3 is TGTGCCAGCAGCTTCGGACAGCCTGATAATTCACCCCTCCACTTT. Protein product: CASSFGQPDNSPLHF. This rearrangement joins TRBV5-4 to TRBJ1-6, with a weak D call TRBD1 (6 bases). Trimming cost V 2 bases and J 5 bases, with 11 bases left between them. The CDR3 totals 15 residues. CDR1 is SGHNT and CDR2 is YYREEE in the germline V gene (reference sequence).

V is TRBV5-1 and J is TRBJ1-2; 10 bases match TRBD1. Germline V gives CDR1 SGHRS, CDR2 YFSETQ. The J segment lost 6 bases and the V segment lost 3 bases, leaving 5 bases of the junction unmatched. CDR3 length: 14 amino acids. In DNA, the CDR3 is TGCGCCAGCAGCTCCGGGACAGGGGAGGATGGCTACACCTTC. Amino acids: CASSSGTGEDGYTF. Together with reference TRBV5-1 and TRBJ1-2, the CDR3 gives the full variable domain: KAGVTQTPRYLIKTRGQQVTLSCSPISGHRSVSWYQQTPGQGLQFLFEYFSETQRNKGNFPGRFSGRQFSNSRSEMNVSTLELGDSALYLCASSSGTGEDGYTFGSGTRLTVV.

V is TRBV19 and J is TRBJ1-5, with 8 nucleotides matching TRBD1. Germline CDR1 is LNHDA and CDR2 is SQIVND (reference sequence). With 2 bases clipped from V and 4 bases from J, the junction kept 10 bases outside the gene matches. The length of the CDR3 is 17 residues. The CDR3: CASSITRDRRPNQPQHF. The DNA for the CDR3 is TGTGCCAGTAGTATAACCCGGGACAGGCGCCCTAATCAGCCCCAGCATTTT.

This chain uses TRBV7-9 with TRBJ2-5; D not certain. Germline V lookup: CDR1 SEHNR, CDR2 FQNEAQ (reference sequence). CDR3 length: 13 amino acids. V was pared by 3 bases and J by 3 bases, with 8 bases between. The CDR3 DNA reads as TGTGCCAGCAGCTTTACCGGAGAAGAGACCCAGTACTTC. Residues: CASSFTGEETQYF.

This clone has a handful of counts. V is TRBV19 and J is TRBJ2-1; TRBD2 matches 8 bases. Looked up from germline, CDR1 is LNHDA and CDR2 is SQIVND (reference sequence). V dropped 6 bases and J dropped 5; count of bases not matched to a gene: 9. The CDR3 runs 15 residues. The CDR3, as DNA: TGTGCCAGTAGATTTGGCGGGGGGCCTAACAATGAGCAGTTCTTC. Protein sequence: CASRFGGGPNNEQFF.

The chain has TRBV5-8 and TRBJ1-1, with D possibly TRBD1 on 5 matching bases. CDR3 length: 10 amino acids. V lost 4 bases to trimming and J lost 11 bases, with 9 bases between them. Germline V CDR1 and CDR2: SGHTS, YDEGEE. The chain's CDR3 is CASSPRGAFF. As DNA, the CDR3 is TGTGCCAGCAGCCCCCGGGGGGCTTTCTTT.

The rearrangement uses TRBV6-6 and TRBJ1-2; 7 bases fit TRBD1. The CDR3 is 14 amino acids. J gave up 1 base and V 5 bases, and 4 bases lay outside the gene matches. In germline, CDR1 is MNHNY, CDR2 SVGAGI (reference sequence). The CDR3 loop is CASSQGGSNYGYTF. CDR3 sequence (DNA): TGTGCCAGCAGTCAGGGGGGAAGTAACTATGGCTACACCTTC.

In its sample, this clone was seen a few times. The CDR3 DNA reads as TGTGCCAGCAGCCAACTGATGGGCGATTACGAGCAGTACTTC. Amino acid sequence: CASSQLMGDYEQYF. The chain couples TRBV7-2 to TRBJ2-7; D gene unclear. The CDR3 spans 14 residues. The V end lost 5 bases, the J end lost 4 bases, and 15 bases lay between the germline ends. The germline V gene encodes CDR1 SGHTA and CDR2 FQGNSA. The complete variable domain, with remaining parts taken from reference TRBV7-2 and TRBJ2-7, reads GAGVSQSPSNKVTEKGKDVELRCDPISGHTALYWYRQSLGQGLEFLIYFQGNSAPDKSGLPSDRFSAERTGGSVSTLTIQRTQQEDSAVYLCASSQLMGDYEQYFGPGTRLTVT.

The J gene is TRBJ1-2, the V gene TRBV29-1, with 8 bases matching TRBD1. The CDR3 extends over 12 amino acids. The V segment lost 3 bases and the J segment 8 bases; nucleotides outside the gene matches: 5. The germline gives CDR1 SQVTM, CDR2 ANQGSEA. The CDR3 is CSVEGTGFGYTF. The CDR3 nucleotides read TGCAGCGTTGAGGGGACAGGATTCGGCTACACCTTC. Looking up the rest from reference TRBV29-1 and TRBJ1-2 gives the full variable domain: SAVISQKPSRDICQRGTSLTIQCQVDSQVTMMFWYRQQPGQSLTLIATANQGSEATYESGFVIDKFPISRPNLTFSTLTVSNMSPEDSSIYLCSVEGTGFGYTFGSGTRLTVV.

The chain carries TRBV2 and TRBJ2-7; D is undetermined. The CDR3 extends over 12 amino acids. Germline lookup yields CDR1 SNHLY and CDR2 FYNNEI. V gave up 4 bases and J gave up 4 bases, with 8 bases separating them. CDR3 loop: CASSARYYEQYF. In DNA, the CDR3 is TGTGCCAGCAGTGCCAGGTATTACGAGCAGTACTTC.

V is TRBV7-9 and J is TRBJ1-5; no clear D. Germline CDR1 and CDR2: SEHNR and FQNEAQ (reference sequence). V lost 1 base and J lost 9, with 16 bases in between. The CDR3 runs to 15 residues. CDR3 loop: CASSLVSAAAGPQHF. CDR3 coding DNA: TGTGCCAGCAGCTTAGTGTCGGCAGCGGCGGGGCCCCAGCATTTT.

The chain recombines TRBV7-9 with TRBJ1-1, with a weak D call TRBD1 (5 bases). Germline V gene sequence: CDR1 SEHNR, CDR2 FQNEAQ (reference sequence). The CDR3 consists of 13 residues. V dropped 3 bases and J dropped 4 bases, with 9 bases sitting between them. The DNA for the CDR3 is TGTGCCAGCAGCTTGGGGGGGATCACTGAAGCTTTCTTT. Encoded protein: CASSLGGITEAFF.

This clone was observed a few times. The chain has TRBV7-2 and TRBJ2-2, with D hard to call. Germline V gene data show CDR1 as SGHTA and CDR2 as FQGNSA. CDR3 size: 15 residues. V lost 3 bases, J lost 5 bases, and 13 bases lay in between. This chain's CDR3 is CASSFIGWRTGELFF. The CDR3, as DNA: TGTGCCAGCAGCTTCATCGGATGGCGGACCGGGGAGCTGTTTTTT.

The rearrangement joins TRBV9 to TRBJ1-4; D not certain. V lost 1 base, J lost 8 bases, and 9 bases lay in between. CDR3 length equals 13 residues. Germline CDR1 SGDLS, CDR2 YYNGEE. CDR3 sequence: CASSVTGGEKLFF. DNA for the CDR3: TGTGCCAGCAGCGTAACCGGCGGGGAAAAACTGTTTTTT.

V usage is TRBV4-2 and J usage is TRBJ2-7; D gene ambiguous. This CDR3 has 13 amino acids. Germline V gene sequence: CDR1 LGHNA, CDR2 YNFKEQ. Deletions cut 4 bases from V and 7 bases from J, with 14 bases between. This CDR3 is CASSLDPGFEQYF. The CDR3, as DNA: TGTGCCAGCAGCCTAGACCCCGGGTTTGAGCAGTACTTC.

The J gene is TRBJ2-7, the V gene TRBV10-3; D might be TRBD2 (6 bases). CDR1 is ENHRY, CDR2 SYGVKD, per germline. This CDR3 comprises 15 residues. Trimming pared 11 bases from V and 2 bases from J, leaving 22 bases between. The CDR3 here is CAVRMGGEPAYEQYF. In nucleotides, the CDR3 is TGTGCCGTCCGTATGGGCGGGGAACCAGCCTACGAGCAGTACTTC.

V is TRBV6-6 and J is TRBJ1-2, with a weak D call TRBD1 (6 bases). The germline gives CDR1 MNHNY, CDR2 SVGAGI (reference sequence). This CDR3 comprises 14 residues. The V end lost 2 bases, the J end lost 5 bases, and 12 bases lay between the germline ends. The CDR3 loop is CASSYLQGIYGYTF. In DNA form, the CDR3 reads TGTGCCAGCAGTTACCTCCAGGGGATTTATGGCTACACCTTC.

The V and J genes are TRBV15 and TRBJ2-7; D might be TRBD1 (5 bases). CDR1 and CDR2 (germline): LNHNV, YYDKDF (reference sequence). The CDR3 runs 13 residues. Trimming stripped 0 bases from V and 5 bases from J, with 8 bases between. The CDR3 reads CATSRDQGHEQYF. As DNA, the CDR3 is TGTGCCACCAGCAGAGATCAGGGCCACGAGCAGTACTTC.

The chain joins TRBV5-4 to TRBJ1-1; TRBD1 matches 9 bases. The CDR3 totals 14 residues. V gave up 0 bases and J gave up 6 bases; unmatched junction bases: 3. The germline V gene has CDR1 SGHNT and CDR2 YYREEE (reference sequence). CDR3: CASSLGDRVAEAFF. Here the CDR3 DNA reads TGTGCCAGCAGCTTGGGGGACAGGGTGGCTGAAGCTTTCTTT.

The chain employs TRBV15 and TRBJ2-1; 15 positions agree with TRBD2. The CDR3 runs to 20 residues. The V gene end was trimmed by 6 bases and the J gene end by 0 bases; junction bases not matched to a gene: 12. The germline CDR1 and CDR2 sequences are LNHNV and YYDKDF (reference sequence). The CDR3: CATRVTGLAGGFSSYNEQFF. CDR3 nucleotide sequence: TGTGCCACCAGGGTGACGGGACTAGCGGGGGGTTTTAGCTCCTACAATGAGCAGTTCTTC.